The rows below give T cell receptor beta chains drawn from one sample of a study of blood T cell repertoires in COVID-19. Assay used: immunoSEQ multiplex PCR; TCRdb lists only in-frame clones, some missing. Among roughly 110,000 clones listed, about four fifths were seen once. Source material: peripheral blood. The source of these receptors is a human donor in a cohort sampled during active COVID-19. Each CDR3 is given with its conserved first and last residue. Each record gives: V gene, CDR3 protein.

V gene: TRBV11-2; CDR3 protein: CASSPPGGASTDTQYF
V gene: TRBV5-5; CDR3 protein: CASSTYRGQETQYF
V gene: TRBV20-1; CDR3 protein: CSAATGTDTF
V gene: TRBV18; CDR3 protein: CASSPFQEADYGYTF
V gene: TRBV23-1; CDR3 protein: CASSQCRQGCNSPLHF
V gene: TRBV6-4; CDR3 protein: CASSDETGGNEQFF
V gene: TRBV3-1/TRBV3-2; CDR3 protein: CASSLGTSGGNTIYF
V gene: TRBV2; CDR3 protein: CASRGETFIRGYTF
V gene: TRBV10-3; CDR3 protein: CAISGRGASYEQYF
V gene: TRBV19; CDR3 protein: CASSIEGTERTSGYTF
V gene: TRBV10-3; CDR3 protein: CAISGQLRGREQYF
V gene: TRBV2; CDR3 protein: CASNQDREGEQYF
V gene: TRBV20-1; CDR3 protein: CSATDRNEQYF
V gene: TRBV14; CDR3 protein: CASSQERDTTIYF
V gene: TRBV2; CDR3 protein: CANLVGQETQYF
V gene: TRBV6-2/TRBV6-3; CDR3 protein: CASSYSYMNTEAFF
V gene: TRBV7-6; CDR3 protein: CASSAKAGVVYNEQFF
V gene: TRBV9; CDR3 protein: CASSVVSRGPEAFF
V gene: TRBV19; CDR3 protein: CASSMALGGVGELFF
V gene: TRBV29-1; CDR3 protein: CSVGSGTSPYEQYF
V gene: TRBV27; CDR3 protein: CASSSRGDEQYF
V gene: TRBV29-1; CDR3 protein: CSVPGAGTEAFF
V gene: TRBV28; CDR3 protein: CASSPLGGEFSGNTIYF
V gene: TRBV7-6; CDR3 protein: CASSLRRWRDRAFRVAGELFF
V gene: TRBV19; CDR3 protein: CASSPRGQGGQPQHF
V gene: TRBV9; CDR3 protein: CASSVLITTGTEAFF
V gene: TRBV6-4; CDR3 protein: CASRDDSTLYEQYF
V gene: TRBV7-8; CDR3 protein: CASSLDGTYNEQFF
V gene: TRBV12-3/TRBV12-4; CDR3 protein: CASSASSYEQYF
V gene: TRBV5-5; CDR3 protein: CASTRTSGRQETQYF
V gene: TRBV7-9; CDR3 protein: CASSPGTGGETQYF
V gene: TRBV10-2; CDR3 protein: CASRSSGELFF
V gene: TRBV7-2; CDR3 protein: CASRAGQGSSYEQYF
V gene: TRBV19; CDR3 protein: CASSVRDSPPLEQYF
V gene: TRBV6-6; CDR3 protein: CASHSWTRQETQYF
V gene: TRBV19; CDR3 protein: CASSSPPGRMNTEAFF
V gene: TRBV28; CDR3 protein: CASSLWGIQGGGYTF
V gene: TRBV29-1; CDR3 protein: CSVRTAMAGANVLTF
V gene: TRBV2; CDR3 protein: CASSDRVGPGNTIYF
V gene: TRBV7-9; CDR3 protein: CASSPRGALYGYTF
V gene: TRBV5-8; CDR3 protein: CASAGGQGNSPLHF
V gene: TRBV5-1; CDR3 protein: CASKAGGFMATDTQYF
V gene: TRBV2; CDR3 protein: CASSNRGYYNEQFF
V gene: TRBV7-2; CDR3 protein: CASSLGGQGSRQPQHF
V gene: TRBV4-3; CDR3 protein: CASSRQTGTREPQHF
V gene: TRBV4-2; CDR3 protein: CASSQDGGHSPDEQFF